This record concerns one T cell receptor (beta chain) sequence. Its antigen is still unknown. No base quality information exists; no much larger clone differs at one position. The immunoSEQ Assay, a bias-controlled multiplex PCR, was used to amplify TCRbeta CDR3 regions from genomic DNA. Concerning the study's data processing: The number of nucleated cells in each sample was estimated by amplification of reference gene primers within the assay. Sequence reads were collapsed and filtered to measure the absolute abundance of every unique TCRbeta CDR3 rearrangement. For each sample, productive Simpson clonality was calculated as the square root of Simpson's diversity index across productive rearrangements. This immuneACCESS table, as held by TCRdb, lists in-frame sequences with V and J called but not all clones. Of the missing ones, under half trace to an unresolved V gene in checked studies; the others have no known cause. From that table come the V and J calls and clone size; the DNA was used to work out D and trimming. The sample contains 200,000 to 300,000 clones, around 88% of them found a single time. The ten largest account for approximately 1.3% of the sample.

These data are taken from a study of blood T cell repertoires in COVID-19 (dated by TCRdb to 2020 to 2021). Regarding the study in general: Collaborator samples came from the United States, Italy and Spain and covered acute and convalescent phases of COVID-19. The material from the prospective study consisted of cDNA or gDNA derived from T cells, B-cell-depleted T cells, or PBMCs. Deeply sampled blood TCRbeta repertoires from subjects exposed to, actively infected with, or recovered from COVID-19 were included in the dataset. The repertoires were released in a freely available public database meant as a resource for research on the immune response to SARS-CoV-2. The samples were drawn from two sources: the first 160 participants of the ongoing ImmuneRACE study, and approximately 1,300 subjects contributed by 6 global collaborators. Sample metadata almost always included a de-identified subject ID, COVID-19 status, age in years and sex. Where available, HLA class I and class II types were taken from metadata supplied by the sample provider and were not determined by assay-based typing.

Findings and caveats that apply to the study as a whole: Clinical and demographic metadata were provided uncurated, with the amount varying by source and participant.

From the cysteine through the phenylalanine, the CDR3 covers 16 amino acids. Here the CDR3 DNA is all that survives: 48 bases in frame from base 1. CDR1 SGHTA and CDR2 FQGNSA were looked up in the germline V gene. V loses 6 bases, J loses 0 bases, and the germline ends lie 18 bases apart. Collaborating institutions collected whole blood in K2EDTA tubes following their own protocols. Collaborator samples were shipped for TCRbeta analysis as frozen whole blood, isolated PBMCs, or DNA extracted from either sample type. The chain couples TRBV7-2 to TRBJ2-7, and possibly TRBD2, on 7 matching bases. Sequenced sample: peripheral blood. The TCR sequence derives from a man older than 75 with acute or convalescent COVID-19. The nucleotides are TGTGCCAGCAGACAGGGTCCTAGCGGTAGCTCCTACGAGCAGTACTTC. This gives the protein CASRQGPSGSSYEQYF. With the portions outside the CDR3 filled from the reference TRBV7-2 and TRBJ2-7 genes, the complete variable region becomes GAGVSQSPSNKVTEKGKDVELRCDPISGHTALYWYRQSLGQGLEFLIYFQGNSAPDKSGLPSDRFSAERTGGSVSTLTIQRTQQEDSAVYLCASRQGPSGSSYEQYFGPGTRLTVT.